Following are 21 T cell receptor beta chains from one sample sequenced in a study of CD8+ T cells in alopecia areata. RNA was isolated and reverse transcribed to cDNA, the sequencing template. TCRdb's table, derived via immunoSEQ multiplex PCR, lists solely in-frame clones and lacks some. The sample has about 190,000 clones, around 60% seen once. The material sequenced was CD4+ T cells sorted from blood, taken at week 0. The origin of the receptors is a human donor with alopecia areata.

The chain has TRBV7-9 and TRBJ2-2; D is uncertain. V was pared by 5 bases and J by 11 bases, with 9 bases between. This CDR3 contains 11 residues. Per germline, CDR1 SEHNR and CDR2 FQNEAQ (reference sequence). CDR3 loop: CASSLAFELFF. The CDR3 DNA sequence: TGTGCCAGCAGCCTCGCTTTTGAGCTGTTTTTT. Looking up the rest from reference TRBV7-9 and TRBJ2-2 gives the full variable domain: DTGVSQNPRHKITKRGQNVTFRCDPISEHNRLYWYRQTLGQGPEFLTYFQNEAQLEKSRLLSDRFSAERPKGSFSTLEIQRTEQGDSAMYLCASSLAFELFFGEGSRLTVL.

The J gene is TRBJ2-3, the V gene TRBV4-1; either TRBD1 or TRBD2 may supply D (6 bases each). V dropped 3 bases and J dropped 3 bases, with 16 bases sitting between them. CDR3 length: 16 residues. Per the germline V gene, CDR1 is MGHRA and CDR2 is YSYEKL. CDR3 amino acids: CASSQLQGGGTDTQYF. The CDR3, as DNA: TGCGCCAGCAGCCAGCTACAGGGAGGAGGAACAGATACGCAGTATTTT.

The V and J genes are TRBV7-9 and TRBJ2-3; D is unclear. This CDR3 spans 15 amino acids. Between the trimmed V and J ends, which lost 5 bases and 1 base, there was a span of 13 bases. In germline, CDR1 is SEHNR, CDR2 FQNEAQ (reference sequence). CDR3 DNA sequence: TGTGCCAGCAGCCCGAGAGTAAGGGGCACAGATACGCAGTATTTT. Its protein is CASSPRVRGTDTQYF.

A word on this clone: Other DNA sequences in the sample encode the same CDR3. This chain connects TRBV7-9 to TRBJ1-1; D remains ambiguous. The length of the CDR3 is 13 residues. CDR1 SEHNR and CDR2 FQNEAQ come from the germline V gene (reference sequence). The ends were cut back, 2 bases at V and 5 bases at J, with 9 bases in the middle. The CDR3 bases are TGTGCCAGCAGCTTAAAGGGTGGTACTGAAGCTTTCTTT. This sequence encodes CASSLKGGTEAFF.

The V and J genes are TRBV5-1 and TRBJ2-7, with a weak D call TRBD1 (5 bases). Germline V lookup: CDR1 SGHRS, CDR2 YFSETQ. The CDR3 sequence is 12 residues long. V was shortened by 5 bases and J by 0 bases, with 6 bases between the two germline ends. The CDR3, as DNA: TGCGCCAGCAGTGACAGCTCCTACGAGCAGTACTTC. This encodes CASSDSSYEQYF.

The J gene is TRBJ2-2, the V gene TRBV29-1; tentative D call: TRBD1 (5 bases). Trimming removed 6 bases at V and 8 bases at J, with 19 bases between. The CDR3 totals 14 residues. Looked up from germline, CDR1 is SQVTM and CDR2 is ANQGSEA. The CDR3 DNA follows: TGCAGCGTCGGGTCACAGACAGTTAAAGGGGAGCTGTTTTTT. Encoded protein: CSVGSQTVKGELFF.

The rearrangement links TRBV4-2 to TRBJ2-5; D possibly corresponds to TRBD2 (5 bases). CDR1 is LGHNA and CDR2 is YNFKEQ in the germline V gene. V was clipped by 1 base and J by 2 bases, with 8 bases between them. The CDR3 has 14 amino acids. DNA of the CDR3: TGTGCCAGCAGCCAAGGTCGGGGACAAGAGACCCAGTACTTC. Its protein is CASSQGRGQETQYF.

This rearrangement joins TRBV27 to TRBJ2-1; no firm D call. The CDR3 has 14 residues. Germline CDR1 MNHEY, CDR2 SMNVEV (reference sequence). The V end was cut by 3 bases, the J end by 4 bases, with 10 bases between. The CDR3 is CASSFRPRYNEQFF. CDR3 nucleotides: TGTGCCAGCAGTTTTCGACCCCGATACAATGAGCAGTTCTTC.

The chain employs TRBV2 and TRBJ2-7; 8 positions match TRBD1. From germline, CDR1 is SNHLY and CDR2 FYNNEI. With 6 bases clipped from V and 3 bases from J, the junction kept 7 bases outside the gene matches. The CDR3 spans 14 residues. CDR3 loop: CASRVRQGNYEQYF. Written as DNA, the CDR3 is TGTGCCAGCAGGGTACGACAGGGGAACTACGAGCAGTACTTC.

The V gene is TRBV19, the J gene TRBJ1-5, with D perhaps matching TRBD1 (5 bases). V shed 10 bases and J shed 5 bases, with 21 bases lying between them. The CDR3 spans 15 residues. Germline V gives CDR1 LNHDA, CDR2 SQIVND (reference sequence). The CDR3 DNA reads TGTGCCACCAGCCAGGGCCAAACCGTGCATCAGCCCCAGCATTTT. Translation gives CATSQGQTVHQPQHF. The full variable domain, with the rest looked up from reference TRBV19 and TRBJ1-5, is DGGITQSPKYLFRKEGQNVTLSCEQNLNHDAMYWYRQDPGQGLRLIYYSQIVNDFQKGDIAEGYSVSREKKESFPLTVTSAQKNPTAFYLCATSQGQTVHQPQHFGDGTRLSIL.

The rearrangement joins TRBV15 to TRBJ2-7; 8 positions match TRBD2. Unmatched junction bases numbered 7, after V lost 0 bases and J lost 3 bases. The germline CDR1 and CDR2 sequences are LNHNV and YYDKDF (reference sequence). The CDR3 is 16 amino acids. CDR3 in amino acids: CATSRDLPGTSYEQYF. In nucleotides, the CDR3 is TGTGCCACCAGCAGAGACCTACCCGGGACTAGCTACGAGCAGTACTTC.

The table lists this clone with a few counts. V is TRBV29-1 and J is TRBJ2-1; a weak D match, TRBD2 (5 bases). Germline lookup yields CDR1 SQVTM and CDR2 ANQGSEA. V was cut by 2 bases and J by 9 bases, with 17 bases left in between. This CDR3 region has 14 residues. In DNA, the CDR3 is TGCAGCGTTGAAACCGGGGTCCCACCATCTGAGCAGTTCTTC. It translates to CSVETGVPPSEQFF.

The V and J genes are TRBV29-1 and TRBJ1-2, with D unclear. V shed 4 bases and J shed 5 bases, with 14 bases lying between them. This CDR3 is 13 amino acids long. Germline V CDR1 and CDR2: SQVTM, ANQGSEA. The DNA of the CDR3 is TGCAGCGTTGGACTCACGGACGGTTATGGCTACACCTTC. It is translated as CSVGLTDGYGYTF.

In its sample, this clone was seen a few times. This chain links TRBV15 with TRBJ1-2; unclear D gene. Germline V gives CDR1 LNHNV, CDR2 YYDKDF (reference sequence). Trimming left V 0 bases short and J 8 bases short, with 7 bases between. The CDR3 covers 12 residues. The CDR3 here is CATSRDHYGYTF. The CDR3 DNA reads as TGTGCCACCAGCAGAGATCATTACGGCTACACCTTC.

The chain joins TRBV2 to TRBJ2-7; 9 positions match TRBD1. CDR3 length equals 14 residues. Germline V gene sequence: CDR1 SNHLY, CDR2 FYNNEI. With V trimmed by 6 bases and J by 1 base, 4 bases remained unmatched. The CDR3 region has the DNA TGTGCCAGCAGGTTGGGACAGGGTTCCTACGAGCAGTACTTC. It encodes CASRLGQGSYEQYF.

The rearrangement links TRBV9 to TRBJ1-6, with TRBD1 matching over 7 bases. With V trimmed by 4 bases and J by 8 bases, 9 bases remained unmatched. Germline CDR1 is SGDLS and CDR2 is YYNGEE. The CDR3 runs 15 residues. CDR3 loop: CASSLRQGGDSPLHF. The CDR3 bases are TGTGCCAGCAGCTTAAGACAGGGAGGCGATTCACCCCTCCACTTT.

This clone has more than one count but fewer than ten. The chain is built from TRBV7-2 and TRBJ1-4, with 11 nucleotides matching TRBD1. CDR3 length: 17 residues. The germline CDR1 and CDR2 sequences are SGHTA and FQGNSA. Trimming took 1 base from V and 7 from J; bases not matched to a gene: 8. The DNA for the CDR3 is TGTGCCAGCAGCTTAGTGAGGACAGGGGGCATCGGTGAAAAACTGTTTTTT. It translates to CASSLVRTGGIGEKLFF.

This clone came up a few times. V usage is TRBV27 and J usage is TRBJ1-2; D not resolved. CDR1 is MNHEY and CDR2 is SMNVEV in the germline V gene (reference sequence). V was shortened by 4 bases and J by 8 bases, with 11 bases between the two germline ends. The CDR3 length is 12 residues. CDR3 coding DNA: TGTGCCAGCAGTTCCGGAAGCTTAGGCTACACCTTC. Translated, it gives CASSSGSLGYTF.

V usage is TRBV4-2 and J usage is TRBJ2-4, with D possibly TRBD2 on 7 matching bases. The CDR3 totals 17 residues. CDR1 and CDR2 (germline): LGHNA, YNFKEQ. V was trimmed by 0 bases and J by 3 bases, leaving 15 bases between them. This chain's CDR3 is CASSQDPLGGGKNIQYF. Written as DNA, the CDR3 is TGTGCCAGCAGCCAAGACCCGTTAGGGGGGGGCAAAAACATTCAGTACTTC.

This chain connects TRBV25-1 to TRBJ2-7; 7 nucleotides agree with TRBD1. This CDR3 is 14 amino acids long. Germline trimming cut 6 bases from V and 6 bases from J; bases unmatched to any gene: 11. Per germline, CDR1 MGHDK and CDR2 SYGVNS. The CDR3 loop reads CASRASGGLGEQYF. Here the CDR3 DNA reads TGTGCCAGCAGGGCATCAGGGGGTCTGGGCGAGCAGTACTTC.

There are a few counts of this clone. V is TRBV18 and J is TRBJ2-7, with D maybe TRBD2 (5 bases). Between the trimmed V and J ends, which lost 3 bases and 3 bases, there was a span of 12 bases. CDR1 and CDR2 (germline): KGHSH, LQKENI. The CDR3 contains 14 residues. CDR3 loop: CASSPRRDSYEQYF. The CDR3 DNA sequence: TGTGCCAGCTCACCCCGCCGGGATAGCTACGAGCAGTACTTC.